A selection of T cell receptor beta chains follows, all from one sample in a study of identical twins. TCRdb redid the calling of the 5' RACE reads with MiXCR, one entry per CDR3 protein. In the table there are around 470,000 distinct CDR3 sequences, approximately 15% of which are singletons. These data are also associated with another study on yellow fever vaccine responses in identical twins.

Sample: CD4+ T cells sorted from blood. Receptors originate from a young woman in good health. CDR3s include the opening cysteine and the closing phenylalanine or tryptophan. A D gene is named only where the DNA matches it firmly. Part of the rows lack a size; the others show once, few, many or a class for expanded clones.

CDR3 protein,CDR3 DNA,D gene,V gene,clone size,J gene
CASSSPTSGSYEQFF,TGTGCCAGCAGCTCCCCGACTAGCGGGAGTTATGAGCAGTTCTTC,TRBD2,TRBV11-2,few,TRBJ2-1
CASSSGLAGGPAYEQYF,TGTGCCAGCAGCTCCGGACTAGCGGGGGGCCCAGCATACGAGCAGTACTTC,TRBD2,TRBV7-2,.,TRBJ2-7
CASSLDLQGEQFF,TGCGCCAGCAGCTTGGATCTGCAGGGAGAGCAGTTCTTC,.,TRBV5-1,.,TRBJ2-1
CASSQDREGWQGPNTGELFF,TGCGCCAGCAGCCAAGATAGGGAAGGGTGGCAGGGTCCGAACACCGGGGAGCTGTTTTTT,.,TRBV4-1,.,TRBJ2-2
CASSSGWGEQYF,TGTGCCAGCAGCTCGGGTTGGGGCGAGCAGTACTTC,.,TRBV7-9,.,TRBJ2-7
CASSLAVWGSTDTQYF,TGTGCCAGCAGCTTAGCGGTTTGGGGTTCCACAGATACGCAGTATTTT,.,TRBV7-2,few,TRBJ2-3
CASSWRGEESPLHF,TGTGCCAGTAGTTGGAGGGGAGAGGAATCACCCCTCCACTTT,.,TRBV19,.,TRBJ1-6
CAISDQGTYNEQFF,TGTGCCATCAGTGACCAGGGAACCTACAATGAGCAGTTCTTC,.,TRBV10-3,few,TRBJ2-1
CASSSYKRGENTGELFF,TGTGCCAGCAGCTCTTATAAAAGGGGAGAGAACACCGGGGAGCTGTTTTTT,.,TRBV11-2,few,TRBJ2-2
CSADRDRTYEQYF,TGCAGTGCTGACCGAGACAGAACCTACGAGCAGTACTTC,.,TRBV20-1,few,TRBJ2-7
CASSRDSVGELFF,TGTGCCAGCAGCCGCGATTCTGTCGGGGAGCTGTTTTTT,.,TRBV7-3,many,TRBJ2-2
CSVCPGGEDEQFF,TGCAGCGTTTGCCCTGGGGGAGAGGATGAGCAGTTCTTC,.,TRBV29-1,.,TRBJ2-1
CASSLADGGDEQYF,TGTGCCAGCAGCCTTGCGGACGGGGGCGACGAGCAGTACTTC,.,TRBV11-2,.,TRBJ2-7
CASSLSKGLMAFF,TGTGCCAGCAGTTTGTCAAAGGGGCTAATGGCTTTCTTT,.,TRBV27,few,TRBJ1-1
CASSPTIKQNNYEQYF,TGCGCCAGCAGCCCAACCATAAAACAGAATAACTACGAGCAGTACTTC,.,TRBV5-1,few,TRBJ2-7
CAWSVGMNTGELFF,TGTGCCTGGAGTGTTGGGATGAACACCGGGGAGCTGTTTTTT,.,TRBV30,.,TRBJ2-2
CASSQEPAEASLEQYF,TGCGCCAGCAGCCAAGAACCAGCGGAGGCGTCCCTCGAGCAGTACTTC,.,TRBV4-1,few,TRBJ2-7
CASSYSGLANTEAFF,TGCGCCAGCAGCTACTCAGGGTTAGCGAACACTGAAGCTTTCTTT,.,TRBV5-1,.,TRBJ1-1
CASSSLARFGTEAFF,TGTGCCAGCAGTTCCCTGGCCAGGTTCGGCACTGAAGCTTTCTTT,.,TRBV28,few,TRBJ1-1
CAGGGTSYNEQFF,TGTGCCGGGGGGGGGACATCCTACAATGAGCAGTTCTTC,.,TRBV7-2,few,TRBJ2-1
CSARDTRTGHFYYGYTF,TGCAGTGCTAGAGACACCCGGACAGGCCACTTCTACTATGGCTACACCTTC,TRBD1,TRBV20-1,few,TRBJ1-2
CASSLGPPLSYEQYF,TGTGCTAGCAGCTTAGGACCCCCTCTTTCCTACGAGCAGTACTTC,.,TRBV7-7,.,TRBJ2-7
CASSQDYGLMDEKLFF,TGTGCCAGCAGCCAAGATTATGGGCTCATGGACGAAAAACTGTTTTTT,.,TRBV3-1,.,TRBJ1-4
CASSLLSPSSGNTIYF,TGCGCCAGCAGCTTGCTGAGTCCTAGCTCTGGAAACACCATATATTTT,.,TRBV5-1,few,TRBJ1-3
CASSSMDRSPYEQYF,TGCGCCAGCAGCTCTATGGACAGGTCCCCCTACGAGCAGTACTTC,TRBD1,TRBV5-1,.,TRBJ2-7
CASSSFLGSSGGAQETQYF,TGTGCCAGCAGCTCTTTTCTCGGGTCTAGCGGGGGTGCTCAAGAGACCCAGTACTTC,TRBD2,TRBV28,few,TRBJ2-5
CASSDDRVTQYF,TGTGCCAGCAGTGACGACAGGGTTACGCAGTATTTT,TRBD1,TRBV6-5,.,TRBJ2-3
CSVKGGLGNSYEQYF,TGCAGCGTCAAAGGGGGTCTAGGGAACTCCTACGAGCAGTACTTC,.,TRBV29-1,.,TRBJ2-7
CASSLDSGGAGDTQYF,TGCGCCAGCAGCTTGGATAGCGGGGGGGCCGGGGATACGCAGTATTTT,TRBD2,TRBV5-1,many,TRBJ2-3
CSVVRLAGGPAYNEQFF,TGCAGCGTTGTGCGACTAGCGGGAGGGCCTGCGTACAATGAGCAGTTCTTC,TRBD2,TRBV29-1,.,TRBJ2-1
CSVVRGAGGMETQYF,TGCAGCGTTGTGAGGGGGGCAGGGGGTATGGAGACCCAGTACTTC,.,TRBV29-1,.,TRBJ2-5
CAISEGREAFF,TGTGCCATCAGTGAGGGCCGTGAAGCTTTCTTT,.,TRBV10-3,.,TRBJ1-1
CSASHYEQYF,TGCAGTGCTAGTCACTACGAGCAGTACTTC,.,TRBV20-1,few,TRBJ2-7
CATQGQGYNEQFF,TGTGCCACCCAGGGACAGGGGTACAATGAGCAGTTCTTC,TRBD1,TRBV3-1,.,TRBJ2-1
CASSQRQGWSYEQYF,TGTGCCAGCAGCCAGAGACAGGGGTGGTCCTACGAGCAGTACTTC,TRBD1,TRBV3-1,.,TRBJ2-7
CASSQGEGKDTQYF,TGCGCCAGCAGCCAAGGGGAGGGGAAAGATACGCAGTATTTT,TRBD2,TRBV4-1,many,TRBJ2-3
CASSQELAGARQETQYF,TGTGCCAGCAGCCAAGAACTAGCGGGGGCCAGACAAGAGACCCAGTACTTC,TRBD2,TRBV3-1,.,TRBJ2-5
CASSQEVAVGRTYQETQYF,TGCGCCAGCAGCCAAGAAGTCGCTGTTGGGAGGACGTACCAAGAGACCCAGTACTTC,.,TRBV4-3,.,TRBJ2-5
CASSPGTYGYTF,TGCGCCAGCAGCCCGGGGACCTATGGCTACACCTTC,.,TRBV5-1,many,TRBJ1-2
CASSFRKGYGYTF,TGTGCCAGCAGCTTTCGGAAAGGGTATGGCTACACCTTC,.,TRBV5-5,few,TRBJ1-2
CASSLIRDSTSPLHF,TGTGCCAGCAGCCTGATCCGGGACAGTACATCACCCCTCCACTTT,TRBD1,TRBV27,.,TRBJ1-6
CASSRFPQGQNNEQFF,TGTGCCAGCAGCCGGTTCCCACAGGGACAAAACAATGAGCAGTTCTTC,.,TRBV3-1,.,TRBJ2-1
CASASETGSSYEQYF,TGTGCTAGTGCCTCGGAGACGGGGAGCTCCTACGAGCAGTACTTC,.,TRBV12-5,few,TRBJ2-7
CASSSSGARETQYF,TGTGCCAGCAGCTCAAGCGGGGCCCGTGAGACCCAGTACTTC,TRBD2,TRBV6-1,.,TRBJ2-5
CASSLSWAPGGPQHF,TGTGCCAGCAGTTTGTCATGGGCCCCTGGGGGGCCCCAGCATTTT,.,TRBV12-3/TRBV12-4,many,TRBJ1-5
CASSYPSGGNQETQYF,TGTGCCAGCAGTTACCCTAGCGGGGGGAACCAAGAGACCCAGTACTTC,TRBD2,TRBV6-2/TRBV6-3,.,TRBJ2-5
CASRAGQETQYF,TGCGCCAGCAGGGCAGGGCAAGAGACCCAGTACTTC,.,TRBV5-1,few,TRBJ2-5
CATSRETDNTEAFF,TGTGCCACCAGCAGAGAAACGGATAACACTGAAGCTTTCTTT,.,TRBV15,few,TRBJ1-1
CASSVELWGTGGTGELFF,TGTGCCAGCAGCGTAGAGTTATGGGGGACAGGGGGAACCGGGGAGCTGTTTTTT,TRBD1,TRBV9,.,TRBJ2-2
CASSPASAGAYEQYF,TGCGCCAGCAGCCCTGCATCGGCCGGGGCCTACGAGCAGTACTTC,.,TRBV5-1,.,TRBJ2-7
CSAPTRYNEQFF,TGCAGTGCCCCGACTAGATACAATGAGCAGTTCTTC,.,TRBV20-1,.,TRBJ2-1
CATSRGGDSYEQYF,TGTGCCACCAGCAGAGGGGGGGACTCCTACGAGCAGTACTTC,.,TRBV15,.,TRBJ2-7
CASSYSWLQTGELFF,TGTGCCAGCAGTTACTCCTGGTTACAAACCGGGGAGCTGTTTTTT,.,TRBV6-5,.,TRBJ2-2
CASSARLAGSAGELFF,TGTGCCAGCAGCGCCCGCCTGGCGGGGAGTGCCGGGGAGCTGTTTTTT,.,TRBV9,.,TRBJ2-2
CASSLRETNTGELFF,TGTGCCAGCAGCTTGAGGGAGACGAACACCGGGGAGCTGTTTTTT,.,TRBV11-2,few,TRBJ2-2
CSAPRAAYEQYF,TGCAGTGCTCCTCGGGCAGCCTACGAGCAGTACTTC,.,TRBV20-1,few,TRBJ2-7
CASSQDRGRIETQYF,TGCGCCAGCAGCCAAGATCGCGGGAGGATAGAGACCCAGTACTTC,TRBD2,TRBV4-3,few,TRBJ2-5